These 22 T cell receptor beta chains share one sample of origin, sequenced in a study of cytomegalovirus exposure and HLA in healthy donors. The PCR employed 60 Vbeta primers together with 13 Jbeta primers. Some clones are missing from TCRdb's copy, which holds only in-frame ones; the method was immunoSEQ multiplex PCR. The sample has 210,000 or so clones; about 80% are singletons. Material: PBMCs. These receptors originate from a woman between 40 and 50 years old in good health and CMV-seronegative.

The rearrangement uses TRBV29-1 and TRBJ2-3; TRBD1 matches at 7 bases. The CDR3 covers 17 residues. Per germline, CDR1 SQVTM and CDR2 ANQGSEA. V lost 0 bases to trimming and J lost 0 bases; unmatched junction nucleotides: 9. CDR3: CSVEDPGTARSTDTQYF. The CDR3 DNA is TGCAGCGTTGAAGACCCCGGGACAGCACGTAGCACAGATACGCAGTATTTT.

The genes are TRBV27 and TRBJ2-1; 7 nucleotides agree with TRBD1. The junction had 15 bases not matched to a gene; V was cut back by 6 bases and J by 7 bases. Germline loops: CDR1 MNHEY, CDR2 SMNVEV (reference sequence). The CDR3 consists of 16 residues. CDR3 nucleotide sequence: TGTGCCAGCAGGAGGGCGCCACAGGGGATATGGAATGAGCAGTTCTTC. It translates to CASRRAPQGIWNEQFF.

V gene TRBV7-2 combines with J gene TRBJ1-1; 8 bases match TRBD1. Germline assignment: CDR1 SGHTA and CDR2 FQGNSA. V was clipped by 5 bases and J by 3 bases; unmatched bases: 2. The CDR3 loop spans 13 amino acids. CDR3 amino acids: CASSTDRDTEAFF. DNA of the CDR3: TGTGCCAGCAGCACGGACAGGGACACTGAAGCTTTCTTT. Full variable domain (outside the CDR3, taken from reference TRBV7-2 and TRBJ1-1): GAGVSQSPSNKVTEKGKDVELRCDPISGHTALYWYRQSLGQGLEFLIYFQGNSAPDKSGLPSDRFSAERTGGSVSTLTIQRTQQEDSAVYLCASSTDRDTEAFFGQGTRLTVV.

The rearrangement links TRBV30 to TRBJ2-7, with 8 bases that match TRBD2. V was clipped by 1 base and J by 2 bases; unmatched bases: 7. The CDR3 contains 15 residues. Germline-derived CDR1 and CDR2 are GTSNPN and SVGIG (reference sequence). The CDR3 coding sequence is TGTGCCTGGAGTGGGCTAGCGGGCCAACCCTACGAGCAGTACTTC. Translated: CAWSGLAGQPYEQYF.

The rearrangement uses TRBV7-3 and TRBJ2-5, with D possibly being TRBD2 (5 bases). Germline loops: CDR1 SGHTA, CDR2 FQGTGA. This CDR3 comprises 13 residues. V was trimmed by 2 bases and J by 7 bases, leaving 11 bases between them. CDR3: CASSLLDGRTQYF. Written as DNA, the CDR3 is TGTGCCAGCAGCTTACTAGATGGGAGGACCCAGTACTTC.

Comment on this clone: At one end the junction does not follow the germline gene, possibly because of a read error. The chain joins TRBV5-5 to TRBJ2-5; possibly TRBD2 for D (6 bases). The CDR3 covers 14 residues. CDR1 and CDR2 (germline): SGHKS, YYEKEE (reference sequence). The CDR3 region has the DNA TGTGCCAGCAGCTTCGGGGGATACCAAGAGGCCCAGTACTTC. This codes for CASSFGGYQEAQYF.

The chain combines TRBV4-3 with TRBJ2-2; the match to TRBD2 covers 9 bases. Per the germline V gene, CDR1 is LGHNA and CDR2 is YSLEER. The ends lost 5 bases at V and 1 base at J; junction bases unmatched: 11. The CDR3 runs 18 residues. The chain's CDR3 is CASSAGVSGGRNTGELFF. The DNA for the CDR3 is TGCGCCAGCAGCGCAGGAGTGAGCGGGGGGAGGAACACCGGGGAGCTGTTTTTT.

The chain has TRBV30 and TRBJ1-1; D is uncertain. Deletions cut 2 bases from V and 0 bases from J, with 7 bases between. This CDR3 has 13 amino acids. Looked up from germline, CDR1 is GTSNPN and CDR2 is SVGIG (reference sequence). The CDR3 spells CAWSRGMNTEAFF. CDR3 bases: TGTGCCTGGAGTAGAGGGATGAACACTGAAGCTTTCTTT. Full variable domain (rest looked up from reference TRBV30 and TRBJ1-1): SQTIHQWPATLVQPVGSPLSLECTVEGTSNPNLYWYRQAAGRGLQLLFYSVGIGQISSEVPQNLSASRPQDRQFILSSKKLLLSDSGFYLCAWSRGMNTEAFFGQGTRLTVV.

The chain has TRBV9 and TRBJ2-5; D may be TRBD2 (5 bases). Trimming shortened V by 2 bases and J by 1 base, and 15 bases separated the two germline ends. Germline loops: CDR1 SGDLS, CDR2 YYNGEE. CDR3 length equals 16 residues. In DNA, the CDR3 is TGTGCCAGCAGCGTCGGGGTCAACAACGCCCAAGAGACCCAGTACTTC. It codes for CASSVGVNNAQETQYF.

The rearrangement uses TRBV1 and TRBJ1-4; TRBD1, the table's D call, was not compared with the DNA. TRBV1 represents a pseudogene. The CDR3 totals 20 residues. In DNA, the CDR3 is TGCACCAGCAGCCAAGAAAATGACAGGGTAATTGGGGCGGGGAATGAAAAACTGTTTTTT. Its protein is CTSSQENDRVIGAGNEKLFF.

This sequence joins TRBV28 and TRBJ1-3; 8 bases are shared with TRBD1. The CDR3 has 15 amino acids. Trimming removed 6 bases from V and 0 bases from J; junction bases left unmatched: 4. Germline CDR1 is MDHEN and CDR2 is SYDVKM. CDR3 residues: CASRGTGLSGNTIYF. CDR3 in DNA: TGTGCCAGCAGGGGGACAGGACTCTCTGGAAACACCATATATTTT.

The V gene is TRBV7-2, the J gene TRBJ1-1; D is possibly TRBD1 (5 bases). Germline assignment: CDR1 SGHTA and CDR2 FQGNSA. The CDR3 runs 13 residues. V lost 5 bases and J 5 bases, leaving 12 bases between the germline ends. CDR3: CASSPQGSTEAFF. In nucleotides, the CDR3 is TGTGCCAGCAGCCCCCAGGGAAGTACTGAAGCTTTCTTT.

The chain is built from TRBV5-1 and TRBJ2-7, with 11 bases lining up with TRBD1. With V trimmed by 5 bases and J by 2 bases, 6 bases remained unmatched. The CDR3 is 15 residues long. The V gene's germline CDR1 is SGHRS and CDR2 YFSETQ. CDR3 protein: CASSRGQGGAYEQYF. Written as DNA, the CDR3 is TGCGCCAGCAGTAGGGGACAGGGGGGCGCCTACGAGCAGTACTTC.

This clone turned up a few times. Other DNA sequences in the sample encode the same CDR3. The chain employs TRBV7-9 and TRBJ1-1; D is unclear. In germline, CDR1 is SEHNR, CDR2 FQNEAQ (reference sequence). The ends were cut back, 1 base at V and 7 bases at J, with 4 bases in the middle. The CDR3 extends over 11 amino acids. The CDR3 spells CASSLDSEAFF. Written as DNA, the CDR3 is TGTGCCAGCAGCTTAGATAGTGAAGCTTTCTTT.

V usage is TRBV5-1 and J usage is TRBJ1-1; TRBD1 matches at 7 bases. The V gene end was trimmed by 4 bases and the J gene end by 5 bases; junction bases not matched to a gene: 8. CDR3 size: 14 residues. Per germline, CDR1 SGHRS and CDR2 YFSETQ. The CDR3 region has the DNA TGCGCCAGCAGCGGCAGACAGGGTTTGACTGAAGCTTTCTTT. The encoded protein is CASSGRQGLTEAFF.

The chain uses TRBV6-6 and TRBJ1-5, with 8 bases lining up with TRBD1. The germline V gene has CDR1 MNHNY and CDR2 SVGAGI (reference sequence). The ends lost 5 bases at V and 4 bases at J; junction bases unmatched: 7. The CDR3 has 15 amino acids. The CDR3 loop reads CASSPNRGGNQPQHF. The CDR3 region has the DNA TGTGCCAGCAGTCCTAACAGGGGGGGAAATCAGCCCCAGCATTTT.

Note on this clone: A read error may account for a junction end that differs from germline. This chain connects TRBV7-9 to TRBJ2-6, with 7 bases matching TRBD1. The CDR3 spans 17 residues. Per germline, CDR1 SEHNR and CDR2 FQNEAQ (reference sequence). The chain's CDR3 is CSSSRGQEFSGANVLTF. In DNA, the CDR3 is TGTTCCAGCAGCCGTGGACAGGAGTTCTCTGGGGCCAACGTCCTGACTTTC.

The rearrangement links TRBV30 to TRBJ2-5, with 12 bases fitting TRBD2. The CDR3 consists of 16 residues. V gave up 0 bases and J gave up 5 bases; unmatched junction bases: 7. Germline V gene sequence: CDR1 GTSNPN, CDR2 SVGIG (reference sequence). CDR3 sequence: CAWSVPLAGGKETQYF. The DNA for the CDR3 is TGTGCCTGGAGTGTACCCCTAGCGGGGGGGAAGGAGACCCAGTACTTC.

The chain couples TRBV28 to TRBJ2-5, with a tentative D call TRBD2 (7 bases). The J call may be in error: the DNA end matches TRBJ2-7 better. Germline V gene data show CDR1 as MDHEN and CDR2 as SYDVKM. The CDR3 has 12 residues. The CDR3 DNA is TGTGCCAGCGAGGGGGGGAACTACGAGCAGTACTTC. Translated, it gives CASEGGNYEQYF.

The rearrangement joins TRBV19 to TRBJ1-5, with 7 bases fitting TRBD1. With 5 bases clipped from V and 6 bases from J, the junction kept 7 bases outside the gene matches. CDR1 LNHDA and CDR2 SQIVND come from the germline V gene (reference sequence). The CDR3 is 14 residues long. The CDR3 sequence is CASSDLQGSQPQHF. The CDR3 bases are TGTGCCAGTAGTGACTTACAGGGGAGTCAGCCCCAGCATTTT.

V usage is TRBV18 and J usage is TRBJ1-4, with no clear D. Per the germline V gene, CDR1 is KGHSH and CDR2 is LQKENI. With 3 bases removed from V and 4 bases from J, the gap between germline ends came to 9 bases. The CDR3 is 14 residues long. The DNA of the CDR3 is TGTGCCAGCTCACCGATGGGCCTTAATGAAAAACTGTTTTTT. This gives the protein CASSPMGLNEKLFF.

V gene TRBV5-4 combines with J gene TRBJ2-2; possibly TRBD2 for D (5 bases). The CDR3 covers 13 residues. Trimming took 4 bases from V and 7 from J, leaving 11 bases between them. Germline lookup yields CDR1 SGHNT and CDR2 YYREEE (reference sequence). The CDR3 spells CASSPERVGELFF. In DNA, the CDR3 is TGTGCCAGCAGCCCCGAGAGGGTCGGGGAGCTGTTTTTT.